The text below deals with one T cell receptor beta chain. Its antigen is unknown. This sample is part of a study of early T cells in non-severe SARS-CoV-2 infection. Across the study: Chains stayed unpaired after sequencing of bulk RNA from unsorted whole blood. Study-level results: The matching step, a VDJdb search, favored anti-spike CD8 responses and missed private and CD4 specificities.

Attachment of unique molecular identifiers was made to individual cDNA molecules. TCRdb used MiXCR to reprocess the 5' RACE reads, holding one entry per CDR3 protein. The sample lists fewer than 45,000 distinct CDR3 sequences; more than 8% were seen once. Germline CDR1 MNHEY, CDR2 SVGEGT. V lost 7 bases and J lost 2; bases outside the gene matches: 7. This CDR3 is 15 amino acids long. This receptor was obtained from an adult who was a healthcare worker with PCR-confirmed SARS-CoV-2 infection or an uninfected control (not recorded which). The J gene is TRBJ2-5, the V gene TRBV6-2 or TRBV6-3, with 10 nucleotides matching TRBD2. Sequences were obtained from whole blood. DNA of the CDR3: TGTGCCAGCAAGAGTGGACTAGCGGCACAAGAGACCCAGTACTTC. Translated: CASKSGLAAQETQYF.